The entry below gives a single T cell receptor beta chain sequence along with its context. These data originate in a study of technical replicates of blood from a few donors. Assay used: immunoSEQ multiplex PCR; TCRdb lists only in-frame clones, some missing. Of around 92,000 clones detected, about 95% appear once; the ten largest clones hold around 0.21%. Trimming stripped 6 bases from V and 3 bases from J, with 14 bases between. Looked up from germline, CDR1 is SNHLY and CDR2 is FYNNEI. The CDR3 is made up of 14 amino acids. The sample was T cells isolated from PBMCs. The sequence was obtained from a human donor in good health. This chain uses TRBV2 with TRBJ1-2; D remains unclear. In DNA, the CDR3 is TGTGCCAGCAGCCTCGTGGATGCGGACTATGGCTACACCTTC. Translated: CASSLVDADYGYTF.